Listed here are 18 T cell receptor beta chains from one sample, sequenced in a study of CD8+ T cells in alopecia areata. RNA extraction and reverse transcription yielded cDNA as sequencing template. The assay was immunoSEQ multiplex PCR, and TCRdb's table has in-frame clones only and misses some. The top ten clones hold roughly a sixth of a sample with about 100,000 clones, around 44% of them seen once. As for treatment: oral pan-JAK inhibitor, 5-10 mg twice daily. Here the sequenced sample was CD8+ T cells sorted from blood, taken at week 24, from a patient treated with tofacitinib. The receptor set was obtained from a human donor with alopecia areata.

The rearrangement links TRBV19 to TRBJ1-1, with no clear D. This CDR3 is built from 14 residues. V was shortened by 3 bases and J by 4 bases, with 12 bases between the two germline ends. Germline lookup yields CDR1 LNHDA and CDR2 SQIVND (reference sequence). The CDR3 region has the DNA TGTGCCAGTAGTATGGAGGGTCGGGTCACTGAAGCTTTCTTT. This sequence encodes CASSMEGRVTEAFF. Drawing the rest from reference TRBV19 and TRBJ1-1, the complete variable domain is DGGITQSPKYLFRKEGQNVTLSCEQNLNHDAMYWYRQDPGQGLRLIYYSQIVNDFQKGDIAEGYSVSREKKESFPLTVTSAQKNPTAFYLCASSMEGRVTEAFFGQGTRLTVV.

The CDR3 is CATSIPRRGNTEAFF. The CDR3 DNA reads as TGTGCCACCAGCATCCCCAGACGGGGGAACACTGAAGCTTTCTTT. This chain joins TRBV15 and TRBJ1-1; D not resolved. Trimming shortened V by 4 bases and J by 1 base, and 13 bases separated the two germline ends. Germline lookup yields CDR1 LNHNV and CDR2 YYDKDF (reference sequence). The CDR3 runs 15 residues.

This clone has a handful of counts. V gene TRBV29-1 combines with J gene TRBJ1-1; D gene ambiguous. CDR3 size: 11 residues. The germline V gene encodes CDR1 SQVTM and CDR2 ANQGSEA. Trimming shortened V by 7 bases and J by 3 bases, and 9 bases separated the two germline ends. This CDR3 reads CSAGVDTEAFF. The CDR3 DNA is TGCAGCGCCGGGGTGGACACTGAAGCTTTCTTT.

The chain is built from TRBV4-1 and TRBJ1-2; the D gene is possibly TRBD1 (6 bases). The CDR3 length is 14 residues. Germline CDR1 and CDR2: MGHRA and YSYEKL. Trimming pared 0 bases from V and 6 bases from J, leaving 11 bases between. DNA of the CDR3: TGCGCCAGCAGCCAAGAAAACAGGGAGGATGGCTACACCTTC. Encoded protein: CASSQENREDGYTF.

There are a few counts of this clone. This chain joins TRBV2 and TRBJ2-7; 7 bases fit TRBD2. The CDR3 loop spans 15 amino acids. Germline V gene data show CDR1 as SNHLY and CDR2 as FYNNEI. Trimming cost V 1 base and J 4 bases; bases outside gene matches: 7. CDR3 loop: CASSEGAGIGYEQYF. The CDR3 bases are TGTGCCAGCAGTGAAGGAGCGGGGATCGGGTACGAGCAGTACTTC. The full variable domain, with the rest looked up from reference TRBV2 and TRBJ2-7, is EPEVTQTPSHQVTQMGQEVILRCVPISNHLYFYWYRQILGQKVEFLVSFYNNEISEKSEIFDDQFSVERPDGSNFTLKIRSTKLEDSAMYFCASSEGAGIGYEQYFGPGTRLTVT.

This sequence joins TRBV27 and TRBJ2-3, with D perhaps TRBD1 or TRBD2 (5 bases each). Germline CDR1 MNHEY, CDR2 SMNVEV (reference sequence). Trimming cost V 8 bases and J 0 bases, with 15 bases left between them. The CDR3 totals 15 residues. CDR3 amino acids: CASGWGTGSTDTQYF. The CDR3, as DNA: TGTGCCAGCGGCTGGGGGACGGGAAGCACAGATACGCAGTATTTT.

The chain is built from TRBV20-1 and TRBJ2-2; D call uncertain. V was cut by 6 bases and J by 2 bases, with 4 bases left in between. Germline V gives CDR1 DFQATT, CDR2 SNEGSKA (reference sequence). The CDR3 covers 11 residues. CDR3 sequence reads: CSAINTGELFF. The CDR3 nucleotides are TGCAGTGCCATAAACACCGGGGAGCTGTTTTTT.

Details on this clone: Other DNA sequences in the same sample also yield this CDR3. The V and J genes are TRBV4-2 and TRBJ2-7; D not certain. V shed 1 base and J shed 0 bases, with 4 bases lying between them. The CDR3 is 13 residues long. CDR1 is LGHNA, CDR2 YNFKEQ, per germline. The CDR3 spells CASSQAVSYEQYF. CDR3 DNA sequence: TGTGCCAGCAGCCAAGCTGTCTCCTACGAGCAGTACTTC.

By its share, this clone is medium-sized. The gene calls are TRBV6-1 and TRBJ1-4, with D unresolved. Trimming left V 1 base short and J 8 bases short, with 8 bases between. The germline CDR1 and CDR2 sequences are MNHNS and SASEGT. This CDR3 is built from 13 residues. The CDR3, as DNA: TGTGCCAGCAGTGAAGGGGAATCCGAAAAACTGTTTTTT. It encodes CASSEGESEKLFF.

This chain joins TRBV9 and TRBJ2-2; 9 bases agree with TRBD1. This CDR3 spans 15 amino acids. V was clipped by 3 bases and J by 5 bases; unmatched bases: 5. CDR1 SGDLS and CDR2 YYNGEE come from the germline V gene. This CDR3 reads CASSEYRGPTGELFF. The CDR3 DNA follows: TGTGCCAGCAGCGAGTACAGGGGGCCGACCGGGGAGCTGTTTTTT.

The count of this clone is one. J is TRBJ1-5 and V is TRBV28, with a tentative D call TRBD1 (6 bases). V gave up 11 bases and J gave up 7 bases, with 18 bases separating them. From germline, CDR1 is MDHEN and CDR2 SYDVKM. CDR3 length: 13 amino acids. CDR3 nucleotides: TGTGCCTCGGAGGGGGTTGCGGGACAGCCCCAGCATTTT. Encoded protein: CASEGVAGQPQHF. Full variable domain (outside the CDR3, taken from reference TRBV28 and TRBJ1-5): DVKVTQSSRYLVKRTGEKVFLECVQDMDHENMFWYRQDPGLGLRLIYFSYDVKMKEKGDIPEGYSVSREKKERFSLILESASTNQTSMYLCASEGVAGQPQHFGDGTRLSIL.

The rearrangement joins TRBV30 to TRBJ2-1; maybe TRBD2 (6 bases). Trimming pared 1 base from V and 6 bases from J, leaving 25 bases between. The germline V gene encodes CDR1 GTSNPN and CDR2 SVGIG (reference sequence). This CDR3 is 18 amino acids long. The CDR3: CAWSAPMGVLSEGNEQFF. The CDR3 nucleotides read TGTGCCTGGAGTGCTCCGATGGGGGTCCTTTCGGAGGGCAATGAGCAGTTCTTC. Based on the CDR3 plus reference TRBV30 and TRBJ2-1, the full variable domain is SQTIHQWPATLVQPVGSPLSLECTVEGTSNPNLYWYRQAAGRGLQLLFYSVGIGQISSEVPQNLSASRPQDRQFILSSKKLLLSDSGFYLCAWSAPMGVLSEGNEQFFGPGTRLTVL.

The chain uses TRBV23-1 and TRBJ2-5; 9 nucleotides align to TRBD2. TRBV23-1 is identified as an open reading frame with a role that is uncertain. CDR3 length: 17 amino acids. Unmatched junction bases numbered 14, after V lost 4 bases and J lost 5 bases. The CDR3 DNA sequence: TGCGCCAGCAGTCTAAATCGGTGTAGCGGGAGCCTGGAGACCCAGTACTTC. Residues: CASSLNRCSGSLETQYF.

The CDR3 coding sequence is TGTGCCAGCCTCTTTTATGTCGGGGAGGTCTATGGCTACACCTTC. Protein sequence: CASLFYVGEVYGYTF. The V call is TRBV2, the J call TRBJ1-2; D gene unclear. Looked up from germline, CDR1 is SNHLY and CDR2 is FYNNEI. V was trimmed by 8 bases and J by 4 bases, leaving 20 bases between them. The CDR3 has 15 amino acids.

This sequence joins TRBV9 and TRBJ2-3; 8 nucleotides match TRBD2. The CDR3 sequence is 15 residues long. V dropped 4 bases and J dropped 4; count of bases not matched to a gene: 8. From germline, CDR1 is SGDLS and CDR2 YYNGEE. The CDR3 sequence is CASSPESGSADTQYF. DNA of the CDR3: TGTGCCAGCAGCCCAGAAAGCGGGAGTGCAGATACGCAGTATTTT.

This clone was seen a handful of times. This rearrangement joins TRBV19 to TRBJ2-2, with D perhaps being TRBD1 or TRBD2 (7 bases each). Germline V gene data show CDR1 as LNHDA and CDR2 as SQIVND (reference sequence). The V end was cut by 3 bases, the J end by 6 bases, with 14 bases between. This CDR3 is built from 15 residues. CDR3 in DNA: TGTGCCAGTAGTATCACGGCAGGGGGGGCCGGGGAGCTGTTTTTT. Translated: CASSITAGGAGELFF.

The chain employs TRBV7-9 and TRBJ1-1; 8 bases align to TRBD1. The trim removed 8 bases at V and 7 bases at J, leaving 15 bases unmatched. Germline V gene data show CDR1 as SEHNR and CDR2 as FQNEAQ (reference sequence). The CDR3 sequence is 15 residues long. CDR3 sequence reads: CASSFVTGGLIEAFF. In DNA form, the CDR3 reads TGTGCCAGCTCTTTCGTCACAGGGGGTTTGATTGAAGCTTTCTTT.

The chain is built from TRBV4-1 and TRBJ2-3, with D unresolved. The CDR3 loop spans 13 amino acids. V lost 0 bases, J lost 6 bases, and 7 bases lay in between. The germline CDR1 and CDR2 sequences are MGHRA and YSYEKL. CDR3 sequence: CASSQDLGDTQYF. CDR3 bases: TGCGCCAGCAGCCAAGATCTTGGGGATACGCAGTATTTT.